This record concerns one T cell receptor beta chain sequence. This sample is drawn from a study of cytomegalovirus exposure and HLA in healthy donors. CDR1 and CDR2 (germline): MGHRA, YSYEKL. Trimming cost V 0 bases and J 6 bases, with 12 bases left between them. The CDR3 runs 16 residues. With 60 Vbeta and 13 Jbeta primers, the PCR was carried out. Some clones are missing from TCRdb's copy, which holds only in-frame ones; the method was immunoSEQ multiplex PCR. The table has 95,000 to 150,000 clones, 70% to 80% seen once; the top ten hold roughly 2.5%. The V gene is TRBV4-1, the J gene TRBJ1-6; unclear D gene. Sequenced material: PBMCs. This sequence was found in a woman in her forties in good health and CMV-seropositive. The CDR3 DNA sequence: TGCGCCAGCAGCCAAGATAACGGAGCAATTAATTCACCCCTCCACTTT. This sequence encodes CASSQDNGAINSPLHF.